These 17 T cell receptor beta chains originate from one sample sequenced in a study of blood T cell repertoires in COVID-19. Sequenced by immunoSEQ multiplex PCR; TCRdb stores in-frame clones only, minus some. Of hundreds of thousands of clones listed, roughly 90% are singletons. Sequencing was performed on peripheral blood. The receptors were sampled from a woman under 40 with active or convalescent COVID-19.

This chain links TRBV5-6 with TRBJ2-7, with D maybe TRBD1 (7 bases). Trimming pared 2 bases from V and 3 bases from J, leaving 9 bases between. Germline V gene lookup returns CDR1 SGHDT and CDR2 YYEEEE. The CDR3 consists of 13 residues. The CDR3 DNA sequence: TGTGCCAGCAGCTTTCAGGGGGGCTACGAGCAGTACTTC. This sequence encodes CASSFQGGYEQYF.

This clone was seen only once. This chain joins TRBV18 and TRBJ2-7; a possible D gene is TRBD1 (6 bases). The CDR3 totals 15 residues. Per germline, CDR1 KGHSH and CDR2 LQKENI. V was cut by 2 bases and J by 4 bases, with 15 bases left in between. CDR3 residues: CASSPTIGQGYEQYF. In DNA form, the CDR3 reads TGTGCCAGCTCACCAACAATTGGGCAGGGGTACGAGCAGTACTTC.

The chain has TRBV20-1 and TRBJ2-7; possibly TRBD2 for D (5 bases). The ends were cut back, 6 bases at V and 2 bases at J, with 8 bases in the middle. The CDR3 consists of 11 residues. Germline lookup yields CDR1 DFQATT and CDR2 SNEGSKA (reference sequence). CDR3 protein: CSARDAYEQYF. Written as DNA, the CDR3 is TGCAGTGCCCGGGATGCCTACGAGCAGTACTTC.

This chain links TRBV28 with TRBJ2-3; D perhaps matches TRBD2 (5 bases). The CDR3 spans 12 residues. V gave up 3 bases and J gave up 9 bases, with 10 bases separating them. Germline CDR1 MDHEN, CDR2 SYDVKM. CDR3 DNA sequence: TGTGCCAGCAGTTTGGATAGGAGGACGCAGTATTTT. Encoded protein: CASSLDRRTQYF. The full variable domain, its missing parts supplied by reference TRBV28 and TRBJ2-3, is DVKVTQSSRYLVKRTGEKVFLECVQDMDHENMFWYRQDPGLGLRLIYFSYDVKMKEKGDIPEGYSVSREKKERFSLILESASTNQTSMYLCASSLDRRTQYFGPGTRLTVL.

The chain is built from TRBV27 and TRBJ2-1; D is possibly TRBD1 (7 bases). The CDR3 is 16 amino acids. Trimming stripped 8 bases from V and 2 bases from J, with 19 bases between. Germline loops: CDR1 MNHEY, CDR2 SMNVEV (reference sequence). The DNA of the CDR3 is TGTGCCAGCTATGAAGGCGCGGGACAGACCTACAATGAGCAGTTCTTC. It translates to CASYEGAGQTYNEQFF.

CDR3 sequence (DNA): TGTGCCAGCAGCTTATGCAGGGACAACGAGCAGTACTTC. It translates to CASSLCRDNEQYF. The V and J genes are TRBV7-9 and TRBJ2-7; D is perhaps TRBD1 (6 bases). Germline assignment: CDR1 SEHNR and CDR2 FQNEAQ (reference sequence). V dropped 2 bases and J dropped 5 bases, with 10 bases sitting between them. The CDR3 length is 13 residues.

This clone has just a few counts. In DNA form, the CDR3 reads TGCGCCAGCAGCTTACATCCGGGGAGGGTAACTGAAGCTTTCTTT. Protein sequence: CASSLHPGRVTEAFF. This chain connects TRBV5-1 to TRBJ1-1; D is undetermined. The CDR3 loop spans 15 amino acids. Germline lookup yields CDR1 SGHRS and CDR2 YFSETQ. Trimming took 2 bases from V and 5 from J, leaving 16 bases between them. Supplemented by reference TRBV5-1 and TRBJ1-1, the full variable domain reads KAGVTQTPRYLIKTRGQQVTLSCSPISGHRSVSWYQQTPGQGLQFLFEYFSETQRNKGNFPGRFSGRQFSNSRSEMNVSTLELGDSALYLCASSLHPGRVTEAFFGQGTRLTVV.

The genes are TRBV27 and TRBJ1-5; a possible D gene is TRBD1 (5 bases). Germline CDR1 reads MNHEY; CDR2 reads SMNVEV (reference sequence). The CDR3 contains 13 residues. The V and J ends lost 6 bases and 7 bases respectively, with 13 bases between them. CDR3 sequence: CASRATEVQPQHF. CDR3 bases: TGTGCCAGCAGAGCGACAGAGGTCCAGCCCCAGCATTTT.

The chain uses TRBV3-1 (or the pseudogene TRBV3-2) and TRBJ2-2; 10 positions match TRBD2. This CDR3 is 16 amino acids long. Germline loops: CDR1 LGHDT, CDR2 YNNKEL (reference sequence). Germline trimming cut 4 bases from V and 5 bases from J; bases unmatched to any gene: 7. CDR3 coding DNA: TGTGCCAGCAGCCCTCGCGTTAGCGGGGGGACCGGGGAGCTGTTTTTT. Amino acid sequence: CASSPRVSGGTGELFF.

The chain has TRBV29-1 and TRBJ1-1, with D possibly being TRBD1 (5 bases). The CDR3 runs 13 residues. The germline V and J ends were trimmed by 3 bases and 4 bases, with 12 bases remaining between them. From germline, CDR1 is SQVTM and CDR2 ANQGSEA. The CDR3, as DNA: TGCAGCGTTGAGGGGCAGCAAGGCACTGAAGCTTTCTTT. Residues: CSVEGQQGTEAFF.

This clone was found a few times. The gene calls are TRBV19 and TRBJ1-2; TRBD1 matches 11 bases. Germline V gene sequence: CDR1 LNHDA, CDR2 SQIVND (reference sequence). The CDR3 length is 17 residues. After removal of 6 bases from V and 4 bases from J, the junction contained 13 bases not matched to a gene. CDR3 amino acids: CASRIQGQGAETYGYTF. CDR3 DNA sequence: TGTGCCAGTAGGATACAAGGACAGGGGGCTGAAACCTATGGCTACACCTTC.

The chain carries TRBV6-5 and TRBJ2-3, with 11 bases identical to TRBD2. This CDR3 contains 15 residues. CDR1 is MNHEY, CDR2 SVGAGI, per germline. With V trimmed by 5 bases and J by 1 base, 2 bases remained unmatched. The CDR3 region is CASSTTSGGTDTQYF. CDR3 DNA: TGTGCCAGCAGTACGACTAGCGGGGGCACAGATACGCAGTATTTT.

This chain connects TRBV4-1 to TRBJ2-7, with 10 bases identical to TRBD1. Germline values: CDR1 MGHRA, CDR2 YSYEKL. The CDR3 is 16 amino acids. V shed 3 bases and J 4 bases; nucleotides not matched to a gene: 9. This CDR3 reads CASSQSVGTGAYEQYF. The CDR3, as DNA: TGCGCCAGCAGCCAGTCCGTAGGGACAGGGGCATACGAGCAGTACTTC.

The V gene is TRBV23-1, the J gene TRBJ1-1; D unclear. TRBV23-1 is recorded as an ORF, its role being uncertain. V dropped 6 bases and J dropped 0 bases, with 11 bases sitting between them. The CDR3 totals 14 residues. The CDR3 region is CASRRLPVNTEAFF. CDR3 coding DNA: TGCGCCAGCAGGAGGCTCCCAGTGAACACTGAAGCTTTCTTT.

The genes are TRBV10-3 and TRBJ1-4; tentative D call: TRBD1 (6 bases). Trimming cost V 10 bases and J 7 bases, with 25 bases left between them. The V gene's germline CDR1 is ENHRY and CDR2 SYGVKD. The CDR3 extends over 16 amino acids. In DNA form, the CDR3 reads TGTGCCACGACCCAAAGTTTGGGGGCGGCGAGTGAAAAACTGTTTTTT. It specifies CATTQSLGAASEKLFF.

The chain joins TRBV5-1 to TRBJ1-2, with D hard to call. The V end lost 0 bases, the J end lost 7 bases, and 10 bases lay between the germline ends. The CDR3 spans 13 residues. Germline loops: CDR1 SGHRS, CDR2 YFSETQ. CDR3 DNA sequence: TGCGCCAGCAGCTTGGCCGGGTTGTCTGGCTACACCTTC. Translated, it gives CASSLAGLSGYTF.

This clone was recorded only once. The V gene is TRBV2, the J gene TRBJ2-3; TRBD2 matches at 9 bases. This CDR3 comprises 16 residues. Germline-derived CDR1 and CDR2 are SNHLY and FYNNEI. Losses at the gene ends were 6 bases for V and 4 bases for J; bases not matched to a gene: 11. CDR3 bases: TGTGCCAGCAGCCCCAGAGTTAGCGGGGGAGCAGATACGCAGTATTTT. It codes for CASSPRVSGGADTQYF.